The 27 T cell receptor beta chains below come from one sample, sequenced in a study of identical twins. TCRdb re-called the 5' RACE reads with MiXCR, one entry per CDR3 protein. This sample has 550,000 to 700,000 distinct CDR3 sequences, with about 20% found just once. The sample also formed part of further work on T cells expressing NK-cell markers.

Specimen: PBMCs. The receptors originated from a woman aged 18-30 years in good health.

This clonotype was seen ten or more times. This chain connects TRBV5-1 to TRBJ2-2, with D possibly matching TRBD2 (6 bases). Germline V gives CDR1 SGHRS, CDR2 YFSETQ. V shed 4 bases and J shed 0 bases, with 19 bases lying between them. This CDR3 contains 18 residues. The CDR3 protein is CASSLYLPSATNTGELFF. The DNA of the CDR3 is TGCGCCAGCAGCCTCTACCTTCCTAGCGCCACGAACACCGGGGAGCTGTTTTTT.

This clonotype was observed a handful of times. This chain links TRBV2 with TRBJ2-5; D perhaps matches TRBD2 (6 bases). V was clipped by 4 bases and J by 5 bases, with 14 bases between them. The CDR3 extends over 14 amino acids. Germline-derived CDR1 and CDR2 are SNHLY and FYNNEI. CDR3 sequence: CASSVWSSVETQYF. The CDR3 coding sequence is TGTGCCAGCAGTGTTTGGTCTAGCGTGGAGACCCAGTACTTC.

Here the CDR3 reads CASSLRVRDYEQYF. CDR3 DNA sequence: TGTGCCAGCAGCTTACGAGTACGGGATTACGAGCAGTACTTC. The V gene is TRBV7-9, the J gene TRBJ2-7; a possible D gene is TRBD2 (5 bases). CDR1 SEHNR and CDR2 FQNEAQ come from the germline V gene (reference sequence). Trimming removed 2 bases at V and 4 bases at J, with 12 bases between. This CDR3 contains 14 residues.

The chain recombines TRBV12-3 or TRBV12-4 with TRBJ1-5; maybe TRBD1 (5 bases). V gave up 4 bases and J gave up 7 bases, with 14 bases separating them. The CDR3 covers 14 residues. CDR3 residues: CASSWTQGAQPQHF. In DNA, the CDR3 is TGTGCCAGCAGTTGGACTCAGGGCGCCCAGCCCCAGCATTTT.

The chain links TRBV20-1 to TRBJ2-7, with D possibly being TRBD1 or TRBD2 (6 bases each). CDR1 is DFQATT, CDR2 SNEGSKA, per germline (reference sequence). V was shortened by 4 bases and J by 4 bases, with 8 bases between the two germline ends. The CDR3 extends over 11 amino acids. CDR3 bases: TGCAGTGCTAAAGGGGGGTACGAGCAGTACTTC. Protein sequence: CSAKGGYEQYF.

This clonotype was recorded a few times. The chain is built from TRBV11-3 and TRBJ2-2; 9 nucleotides agree with TRBD1. The CDR3 is 15 residues long. Unmatched junction bases numbered 6, after V lost 6 bases and J lost 4 bases. Germline V gene lookup returns CDR1 SGHNT and CDR2 YENEEA. This chain's CDR3 is CASRRQGVVTGELFF. Written as DNA, the CDR3 is TGTGCCAGCAGGCGACAGGGGGTAGTCACCGGGGAGCTGTTTTTT.

The chain carries TRBV5-1 and TRBJ2-7; D perhaps matches TRBD2 (6 bases). This CDR3 region has 17 residues. V was cut by 0 bases and J by 0 bases, with 16 bases left in between. CDR1 is SGHRS, CDR2 YFSETQ, per germline. CDR3 nucleotides: TGCGCCAGCAGCTTGGCCGGAGGGATTGGGAGCTCCTACGAGCAGTACTTC. This sequence encodes CASSLAGGIGSSYEQYF.

This clonotype was recorded at least ten times. The rearrangement joins TRBV11-3 to TRBJ1-1; D is undetermined. Germline V gene data show CDR1 as SGHNT and CDR2 as YENEEA. V lost 3 bases to trimming and J lost 5 bases, with 10 bases between them. The CDR3 contains 13 residues. CDR3: CASSFSGLTEAFF. The CDR3 DNA follows: TGTGCCAGCAGCTTCTCAGGATTAACTGAAGCTTTCTTT.

This sequence joins TRBV5-4 and TRBJ2-3, with 10 bases aligning to TRBD2. CDR3 length equals 15 residues. Germline V gene data show CDR1 as SGHNT and CDR2 as YYREEE (reference sequence). The V gene end was trimmed by 4 bases and the J gene end by 8 bases; junction bases not matched to a gene: 10. CDR3 amino acids: CASSPEKSGRATQYF. CDR3 nucleotide sequence: TGTGCCAGCAGCCCTGAAAAGAGCGGGAGGGCTACGCAGTATTTT.

The CDR3 here is CASSVRVVSSGANVLTF. The CDR3 DNA follows: TGTGCCAGCAGCGTACGCGTGGTGAGCTCTGGGGCCAACGTCCTGACTTTC. V usage is TRBV9 and J usage is TRBJ2-6; D unresolved. The V end lost 1 base, the J end lost 0 bases, and 11 bases lay between the germline ends. The length of the CDR3 is 17 residues. From germline, CDR1 is SGDLS and CDR2 YYNGEE. The full variable domain, rest sourced from reference TRBV9 and TRBJ2-6, is DSGVTQTPKHLITATGQRVTLRCSPRSGDLSVYWYQQSLDQGLQFLIQYYNGEERAKGNILERFSAQQFPDLHSELNLSSLELGDSALYFCASSVRVVSSGANVLTFGAGSRLTVL.

This clonotype was seen at least ten times. V usage is TRBV20-1 and J usage is TRBJ1-2; D not resolved. The germline V gene has CDR1 DFQATT and CDR2 SNEGSKA (reference sequence). V was pared by 4 bases and J by 8 bases, with 14 bases between. This CDR3 has 12 residues. The CDR3 is CSAKQSPGGYTF. CDR3 DNA: TGCAGTGCTAAACAGTCCCCTGGGGGCTACACCTTC.

This chain uses TRBV6-1 with TRBJ2-2, with TRBD2 matching over 12 bases. This CDR3 is built from 16 residues. Unmatched junction bases numbered 7, after V lost 6 bases and J lost 5 bases. Looked up from germline, CDR1 is MNHNS and CDR2 is SASEGT. CDR3 region: CASSPETSGSTGELFF. The CDR3 nucleotides read TGTGCCAGCAGCCCCGAGACTAGCGGGAGTACCGGGGAGCTGTTTTTT.

V gene TRBV7-2 combines with J gene TRBJ2-3; TRBD2 matches 13 bases. Per the germline V gene, CDR1 is SGHTA and CDR2 is FQGNSA. Trimming took 5 bases from V and 10 from J; bases not matched to a gene: 9. The CDR3 contains 15 residues. This CDR3 is CASSPRTSGGIPQYF. CDR3 DNA: TGTGCCAGCAGCCCGAGGACTAGCGGGGGAATTCCGCAGTATTTT.

CDR3 in amino acids: CASSPLTLMRTEAFF. The CDR3, as DNA: TGTGCCAGCAGCCCGCTGACACTCATGAGGACTGAAGCTTTCTTT. The rearrangement joins TRBV7-9 to TRBJ1-1; D is uncertain. CDR1 and CDR2 from the germline V gene are SEHNR and FQNEAQ (reference sequence). The V end was cut by 5 bases, the J end by 5 bases, with 18 bases between. This CDR3 is built from 15 residues.

This chain connects TRBV6-5 to TRBJ1-2, with D possibly matching TRBD1 (6 bases). Germline CDR1 reads MNHEY; CDR2 reads SVGAGI. Trimming shortened V by 5 bases and J by 8 bases, and 21 bases separated the two germline ends. The CDR3 has 15 amino acids. Here the CDR3 reads CASSHALQGAGGYTF. In nucleotides, the CDR3 is TGTGCCAGCAGTCACGCCTTACAGGGAGCCGGAGGCTACACCTTC.

This clonotype has a count of ten or more. The chain employs TRBV2 and TRBJ2-3; D ambiguous. Per the germline V gene, CDR1 is SNHLY and CDR2 is FYNNEI. The CDR3 consists of 14 residues. V lost 8 bases and J 0 bases, leaving 12 bases between the germline ends. CDR3 sequence: CASHPSRSTDTQYF. CDR3 in DNA: TGTGCCAGCCACCCTTCGCGGAGCACAGATACGCAGTATTTT. The entire variable domain, with the rest obtained from reference TRBV2 and TRBJ2-3, is as follows: EPEVTQTPSHQVTQMGQEVILRCVPISNHLYFYWYRQILGQKVEFLVSFYNNEISEKSEIFDDQFSVERPDGSNFTLKIRSTKLEDSAMYFCASHPSRSTDTQYFGPGTRLTVL.

V usage is TRBV4-2 and J usage is TRBJ2-5; TRBD2 is a possible D gene (5 bases). This CDR3 is built from 15 residues. Germline CDR1 LGHNA, CDR2 YNFKEQ. V lost 0 bases to trimming and J lost 5 bases, with 13 bases between them. The chain's CDR3 is CASSQEWGASETQYF. The DNA of the CDR3 is TGTGCCAGCAGCCAAGAGTGGGGAGCGTCGGAGACCCAGTACTTC.

This clonotype was recorded many times. The chain couples TRBV20-1 to TRBJ1-4; 10 bases line up with TRBD1. J lost 7 bases, V lost 6 bases, and 5 bases had no gene match. CDR1 is DFQATT, CDR2 SNEGSKA, per germline (reference sequence). CDR3 length equals 13 residues. CDR3 sequence (DNA): TGCAGTGCGACCGGGACAGGGGTTGAAAAACTGTTTTTT. This encodes CSATGTGVEKLFF.

This chain uses TRBV7-9 with TRBJ2-7; possibly TRBD2 for D (6 bases). V lost 4 bases and J 1 base, leaving 17 bases between the germline ends. The germline gives CDR1 SEHNR, CDR2 FQNEAQ (reference sequence). The CDR3 has 16 residues. CDR3 residues: CASSSTGTPASYEQYF. DNA of the CDR3: TGTGCCAGCAGCTCAACCGGGACTCCTGCTTCCTACGAGCAGTACTTC.

The rearrangement uses TRBV12-3 or TRBV12-4 and TRBJ2-2; a weak D match, TRBD2 (5 bases). The CDR3 sequence is 17 residues long. V was cut by 0 bases and J by 2 bases, with 13 bases left in between. DNA for the CDR3: TGTGCCAGCAGTTTAGCATGGGCTACTAGTAACACCGGGGAGCTGTTTTTT. This sequence encodes CASSLAWATSNTGELFF.

This chain connects TRBV7-9 to TRBJ1-1; D unresolved. Trimming pared 2 bases from V and 5 bases from J, leaving 9 bases between. Germline V gene lookup returns CDR1 SEHNR and CDR2 FQNEAQ (reference sequence). The length of the CDR3 is 13 residues. The CDR3 protein is CASSLHGRTEAFF. For the CDR3, the DNA is TGTGCCAGCAGCTTACACGGGAGGACTGAAGCTTTCTTT.

This clonotype was seen a handful of times. The chain combines TRBV5-1 with TRBJ2-1; 10 bases line up with TRBD1. The trim removed 4 bases at V and 9 bases at J, leaving 7 bases unmatched. The CDR3 runs 14 residues. The germline V gene has CDR1 SGHRS and CDR2 YFSETQ. The CDR3 coding sequence is TGCGCCAGCAGCGCGGGACAGGGGACCACTGAGCAGTTCTTC. Translating it yields CASSAGQGTTEQFF.

The rearrangement uses TRBV7-2 and TRBJ2-7; 8 bases map to TRBD2. CDR1 and CDR2 (germline): SGHTA, FQGNSA. This CDR3 is 14 amino acids long. V was clipped by 2 bases and J by 6 bases; unmatched bases: 6. The CDR3 reads CASSLKRETLEQYF. For the CDR3, the DNA is TGTGCCAGCAGCTTAAAGCGGGAGACTCTCGAGCAGTACTTC.

This clonotype has only a few counts. The chain is built from TRBV10-3 and TRBJ1-5; D gene uncertain. With 3 bases removed from V and 2 bases from J, the gap between germline ends came to 8 bases. CDR1 and CDR2 (germline): ENHRY, SYGVKD. The CDR3 covers 14 residues. CDR3 residues: CAISDPTGNQPQHF. DNA of the CDR3: TGTGCCATCAGTGACCCGACGGGCAATCAGCCCCAGCATTTT.

This rearrangement joins TRBV12-3 or TRBV12-4 to TRBJ1-1, with D possibly matching TRBD1 (5 bases). Trimming removed 6 bases at V and 10 bases at J, with 15 bases between. The CDR3 has 12 residues. CDR3 sequence: CASRFGGSRAFF. The CDR3 region has the DNA TGTGCCAGCAGATTCGGGGGGAGTAGAGCTTTCTTT.

This clonotype has only a few counts. The chain employs TRBV20-1 and TRBJ2-1; D possibly corresponds to TRBD2 (6 bases). The CDR3 is 13 amino acids. Germline CDR1 DFQATT, CDR2 SNEGSKA (reference sequence). The germline V and J ends were trimmed by 7 bases and 4 bases, with 14 bases remaining between them. CDR3 in amino acids: CSVFLADYNEQFF. In DNA, the CDR3 is TGCAGTGTTTTTTTAGCGGATTACAATGAGCAGTTCTTC.

The chain has TRBV20-1 and TRBJ2-3; a possible D gene is TRBD2 (6 bases). The ends were cut back, 6 bases at V and 6 bases at J, with 19 bases in the middle. CDR3 length equals 14 residues. The germline CDR1 and CDR2 sequences are DFQATT and SNEGSKA (reference sequence). CDR3 DNA: TGCAGTGCCCGCCCCACGGGAGTGGGGGATACGCAGTATTTT. This codes for CSARPTGVGDTQYF.